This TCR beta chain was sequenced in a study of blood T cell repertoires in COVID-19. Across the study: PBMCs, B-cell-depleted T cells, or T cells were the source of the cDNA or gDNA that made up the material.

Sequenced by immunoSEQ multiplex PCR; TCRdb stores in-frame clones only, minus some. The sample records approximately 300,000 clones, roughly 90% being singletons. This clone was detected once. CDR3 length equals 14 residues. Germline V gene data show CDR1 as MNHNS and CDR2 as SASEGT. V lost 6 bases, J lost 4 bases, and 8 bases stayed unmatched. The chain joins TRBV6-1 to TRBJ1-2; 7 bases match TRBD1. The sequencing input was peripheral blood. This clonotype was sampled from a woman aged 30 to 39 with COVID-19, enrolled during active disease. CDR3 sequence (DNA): TGTGCCAGCAGCCCCTTCCGGGACAGCTATGGCTACACCTTC. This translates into CASSPFRDSYGYTF.